This TCR beta chain came from a study of beta chain features in type 1 diabetes. Findings and limits, study-wide: Within the patient group, naive, central memory and Treg TCRB repertoires appeared more similar to each other than within healthy donors. Type 1 diabetes patients had moderately but significantly shorter TCRB CDR3s in all four CD4+ subsets. Sequencing of cDNA might inflate the share of cells that strongly express TCR.

As every portion of the isolated RNA was reverse transcribed, the sequencing read expressed TCRB transcripts. TCRdb keeps only in-frame clones here, not all; method: immunoSEQ multiplex PCR. Of 150,000 to 200,000 clones listed, almost 65% are singletons. V shed 2 bases, J shed 8 bases, and the junction held 6 bases outside the gene matches. CDR3 length: 15 residues. CDR1 is SEHNR, CDR2 FQNEAQ, per germline (reference sequence). Worth noting for this clone: Its specificity is not known.

This chain uses TRBV7-9 with TRBJ1-6; 7 nucleotides line up with TRBD1. The clonotype comes from a man aged 25-40 years with type 1 diabetes. Sample: naive CD4+ T cells from blood. For the CDR3, the DNA is TGTGCCAGCAGCTTACCAGGGACAGATTATTCACCCCTCCACTTT. This sequence encodes CASSLPGTDYSPLHF.